The 15 T cell receptor beta chains given below trace back to one sample, sequenced in a study of OX40 agonist ivuxolimab in advanced cancers. The data were produced by immunoSEQ multiplex PCR, yet TCRdb's version contains in-frame clones alone and is incomplete. The sample includes about 26,000 clones, about 90% of them seen just once. Material: CD4+ or CD8+ T cells sorted from blood, obtained in a trial of the OX40 agonist ivuxolimab. These receptors were taken from an adult with an advanced solid tumor such as melanoma, head and neck, liver or kidney cancer.

Turning to this clone: The junction and the germline gene differ at one end; a read error may be behind it. The chain links TRBV7-7 to TRBJ2-7; 7 nucleotides agree with TRBD1. The germline CDR1 and CDR2 sequences are SSHAT and FNYEAQ (reference sequence). The CDR3 has 13 residues. The DNA of the CDR3 is TGTGCTAGCAGCTTAGCAGGGGGAGCCGAGCAGTACTTC. Translating gives CASSLAGGAEQYF. The full variable domain, completed using reference TRBV7-7 and TRBJ2-7, is GAGVSQSPRYKVTKRGQDVTLRCDPISSHATLYWYQQALGQGPEFLTYFNYEAQPDKSGLPSDRFSAERPEGSISTLTIQRTEQRDSAMYRCASSLAGGAEQYFGPGTRLTVT.

This chain's CDR3 is CASRVGSPYNEQFF. Here the CDR3 DNA reads TGTGCCAGTAGGGTTGGCAGCCCCTACAATGAGCAGTTCTTC. The chain has TRBV19 and TRBJ2-1; D gene uncertain. CDR3 length: 14 residues. Trimming shortened V by 6 bases and J by 2 bases, and 11 bases separated the two germline ends. CDR1 LNHDA and CDR2 SQIVND come from the germline V gene (reference sequence).

The chain links TRBV14 to TRBJ1-1; D is ambiguous. Germline V CDR1 and CDR2: SGHDN, FVKESK. V lost 1 base and J 0 bases, leaving 12 bases between the germline ends. This CDR3 has 16 residues. DNA of the CDR3: TGTGCCAGCAGCCAAGGGCTCGACAACTTGAACACTGAAGCTTTCTTT. It codes for CASSQGLDNLNTEAFF.

This clone was counted once. V is TRBV6-5 and J is TRBJ1-5; D call uncertain. This CDR3 contains 14 residues. From germline, CDR1 is MNHEY and CDR2 SVGAGI. V was trimmed by 5 bases and J by 4 bases, leaving 12 bases between them. For the CDR3, the DNA is TGTGCCAGCAGTGAAAGTATCCGAAATCAGCCCCAGCATTTT. Protein: CASSESIRNQPQHF.

The rearrangement links TRBV13 to TRBJ2-7; D unclear. The V gene's germline CDR1 is PRHDT and CDR2 FYEKMQ (reference sequence). V was cut by 5 bases and J by 4 bases, with 9 bases left in between. The length of the CDR3 is 12 residues. DNA of the CDR3: TGTGCCAGCAGCAGGGTTTCTTACGAGCAGTACTTC. Translation gives CASSRVSYEQYF. Based on the CDR3 plus reference TRBV13 and TRBJ2-7, the full variable domain is AAGVIQSPRHLIKEKRETATLKCYPIPRHDTVYWYQQGPGQDPQFLISFYEKMQSDKGSIPDRFSAQQFSDYHSELNMSSLELGDSALYFCASSRVSYEQYFGPGTRLTVT.

The genes are TRBV4-2 and TRBJ2-2, with a tentative D call TRBD2 (5 bases). The CDR3 is made up of 17 amino acids. V was shortened by 0 bases and J by 5 bases, with 16 bases between the two germline ends. CDR1 is LGHNA and CDR2 is YNFKEQ in the germline V gene. The CDR3 DNA follows: TGTGCCAGCAGCCAAGATCCCGGCGGGTCTCTAACCGGGGAGCTGTTTTTT. Translated, it gives CASSQDPGGSLTGELFF.

The chain uses TRBV19 and TRBJ1-4; 7 nucleotides align to TRBD1. The CDR3 runs 15 residues. J lost 2 bases, V lost 9 bases, and 9 bases had no gene match. In germline, CDR1 is LNHDA, CDR2 SQIVND (reference sequence). CDR3 loop: CASKTGSWTNEKLFF. As DNA, the CDR3 is TGTGCCAGCAAGACAGGGAGTTGGACTAATGAAAAACTGTTTTTT.

This rearrangement joins TRBV11-2 to TRBJ2-7; 8 nucleotides agree with TRBD2. CDR1 and CDR2 from the germline V gene are SGHAT and FQNNGV. J gave up 4 bases and V 3 bases, and 2 bases lay outside the gene matches. The CDR3 has 13 amino acids. CDR3 sequence: CASSLSGGYEQYF. The CDR3 DNA sequence: TGTGCCAGCAGCTTGAGCGGGGGTTACGAGCAGTACTTC.

For the CDR3, the DNA is TGCGCCAGCAGCCAACTATACAATGAGCAGTTCTTC. Translated: CASSQLYNEQFF. The rearrangement uses TRBV4-1 and TRBJ2-1; D unclear. V gave up 2 bases and J gave up 4 bases, with 3 bases separating them. Looked up from germline, CDR1 is MGHRA and CDR2 is YSYEKL. CDR3 size: 12 residues.

The gene calls are TRBV6-4 and TRBJ2-7; 7 nucleotides match TRBD1. The V segment lost 5 bases and the J segment 3 bases; nucleotides outside the gene matches: 7. The CDR3 extends over 14 amino acids. Germline V gene lookup returns CDR1 MRHNA and CDR2 SNTAGT. The CDR3 spells CASSHRDSSYEQYF. In DNA, the CDR3 is TGTGCCAGCAGTCACCGGGACAGCAGCTACGAGCAGTACTTC.

The gene calls are TRBV18 and TRBJ2-7; 7 nucleotides line up with TRBD1. V shed 1 base, J shed 3 bases, and the junction held 3 bases outside the gene matches. Germline V gene data show CDR1 as KGHSH and CDR2 as LQKENI. The CDR3 contains 14 residues. The CDR3, as DNA: TGTGCCAGCTCACCACGGGACAGCTTCTACGAGCAGTACTTC. This gives the protein CASSPRDSFYEQYF.

The chain carries TRBV5-6 and TRBJ1-2, with 7 bases identical to TRBD1. CDR3 size: 15 residues. J lost 3 bases, V lost 0 bases, and 5 bases had no gene match. CDR1 and CDR2 from the germline V gene are SGHDT and YYEEEE. The CDR3 DNA is TGTGCCAGCAGCTTGGCCGGGACAGAACACTATGGCTACACCTTC. It yields the protein CASSLAGTEHYGYTF. The full variable domain, in which reference TRBV5-6 and TRBJ1-2 provide the parts outside the CDR3, is DAGVTQSPTHLIKTRGQQVTLRCSPKSGHDTVSWYQQALGQGPQFIFQYYEEEERQRGNFPDRFSGHQFPNYSSELNVNALLLGDSALYLCASSLAGTEHYGYTFGSGTRLTVV.

The chain recombines TRBV4-1 with TRBJ1-1; 7 bases match TRBD1. The germline CDR1 and CDR2 sequences are MGHRA and YSYEKL. The CDR3 sequence is 16 residues long. V lost 3 bases, J lost 10 bases, and 17 bases stayed unmatched. CDR3 protein: CASSQKTRRDSLGAFF. CDR3 DNA: TGCGCCAGCAGCCAGAAAACACGGAGGGACAGCTTAGGAGCTTTCTTT.

V and J are TRBV6-6 and TRBJ2-7; D might be TRBD2 (6 bases). Germline V gene lookup returns CDR1 MNHNY and CDR2 SVGAGI (reference sequence). The CDR3 loop spans 14 amino acids. The V end lost 6 bases, the J end lost 1 base, and 13 bases lay between the germline ends. CDR3: CASSGIGTSYEQYF. In DNA, the CDR3 is TGTGCCAGCAGCGGCATAGGGACTTCCTACGAGCAGTACTTC.

As DNA, the CDR3 is TGTGCCAGCAGTTTAGGAAGGGGACCGACGAGTAATCAGCCCCAGCATTTT. Amino acid sequence: CASSLGRGPTSNQPQHF. The J gene is TRBJ1-5, the V gene TRBV27; perhaps TRBD1 as D (5 bases). The CDR3 has 17 residues. V was pared by 2 bases and J by 4 bases, with 18 bases between. Germline V gives CDR1 MNHEY, CDR2 SMNVEV (reference sequence).